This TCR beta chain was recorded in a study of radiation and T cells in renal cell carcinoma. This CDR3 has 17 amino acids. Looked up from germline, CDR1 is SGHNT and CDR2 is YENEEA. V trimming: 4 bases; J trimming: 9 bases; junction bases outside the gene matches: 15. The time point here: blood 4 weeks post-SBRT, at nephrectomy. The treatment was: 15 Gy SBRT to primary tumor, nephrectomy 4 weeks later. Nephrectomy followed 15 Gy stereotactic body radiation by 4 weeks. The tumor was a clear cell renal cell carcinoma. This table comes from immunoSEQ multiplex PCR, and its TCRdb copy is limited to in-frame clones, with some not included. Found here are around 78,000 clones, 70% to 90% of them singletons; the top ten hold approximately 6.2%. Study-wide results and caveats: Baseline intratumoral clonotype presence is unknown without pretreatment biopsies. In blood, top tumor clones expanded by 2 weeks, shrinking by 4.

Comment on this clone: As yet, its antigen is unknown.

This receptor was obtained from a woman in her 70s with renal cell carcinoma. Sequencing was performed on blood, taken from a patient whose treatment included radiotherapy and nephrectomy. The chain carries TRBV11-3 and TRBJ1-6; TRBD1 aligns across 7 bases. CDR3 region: CASSSHDQGGSSSPLHF. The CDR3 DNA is TGTGCCAGCAGCTCCCACGATCAGGGGGGCTCTAGTTCACCCCTCCACTTT.